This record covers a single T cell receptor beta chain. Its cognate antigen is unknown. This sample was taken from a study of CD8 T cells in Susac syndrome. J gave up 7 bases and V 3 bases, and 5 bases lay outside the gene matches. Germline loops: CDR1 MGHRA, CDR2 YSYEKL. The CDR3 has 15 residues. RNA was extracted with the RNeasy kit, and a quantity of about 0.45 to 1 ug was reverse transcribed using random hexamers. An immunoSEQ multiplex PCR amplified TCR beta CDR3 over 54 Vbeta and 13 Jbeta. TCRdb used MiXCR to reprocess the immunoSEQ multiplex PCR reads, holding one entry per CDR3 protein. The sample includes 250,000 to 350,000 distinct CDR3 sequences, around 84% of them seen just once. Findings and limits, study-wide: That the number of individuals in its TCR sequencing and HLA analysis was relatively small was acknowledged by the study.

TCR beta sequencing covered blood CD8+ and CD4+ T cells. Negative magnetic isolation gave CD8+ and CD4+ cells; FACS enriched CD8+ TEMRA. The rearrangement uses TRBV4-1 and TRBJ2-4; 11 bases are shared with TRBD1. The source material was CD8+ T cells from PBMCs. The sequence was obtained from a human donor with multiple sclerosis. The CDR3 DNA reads TGCGCCAGCAGCCAGGAACGGGACAGGGGGAACATTCAGTACTTC. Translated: CASSQERDRGNIQYF.